The rows below give T cell receptor beta chains drawn from one sample of a study of blood T cell repertoires in COVID-19. The protocol was immunoSEQ multiplex PCR, while the TCRdb copy is restricted to in-frame clones and leaves out a portion. The sample gives some 190,000 clones, around 80% of which show up once; roughly 17% is in the top ten. Sequenced input: PBMCs or T cells enriched from blood (not recorded which). Source of these receptors: a woman aged 45-59 years with acute COVID-19. Each CDR3 is given without its conserved first and last residue. Size values are once, few and many counts, or a class for expanded clones, and some rows have none.

NA | TRBJ2-6 | TRBV7-3 | ASSAQGSGANVLT
NA | TRBJ1-2 | TRBV7-9 | ASSSRGTGSNYGYT
NA | TRBJ1-1 | TRBV5-1 | ASSFYENTEAF
few | TRBJ1-6 | TRBV19 | ASSPGSHNSPLH
NA | TRBJ1-4 | TRBV4-2 | ASSQDLGQGALNEKLF
NA | TRBJ1-5 | TRBV6-5 | ASKSDRGNQPQH
NA | TRBJ2-5 | TRBV4-1 | ASSQGVPFQETQY
NA | TRBJ2-2 | TRBV19 | ASRGTASNTGELF
NA | TRBJ1-5 | TRBV28 | ASSSGTNAYSNQPQH
many | TRBJ2-1 | TRBV19 | ASSLSAVPSGGAYEQF
few | TRBJ2-5 | TRBV7-2 | ASSFGETQY
NA | TRBJ1-2 | TRBV28 | ASSLYMGRGYGYT
NA | TRBJ1-5 | TRBV27 | ASSPRPGAQPQH
NA | TRBJ2-3 | TRBV6-6 | ASSYLNTQY
NA | TRBJ2-1 | TRBV7-3 | ASSSPPGEQF
once | TRBJ1-5 | TRBV6-4 | ASSDSKQGRGNQPQH
NA | TRBJ1-2 | TRBV24-1 | ATSASTGGWGYT
NA | TRBJ1-3 | TRBV18 | ASSPRGLRNTIY
once | TRBJ1-1 | TRBV20-1 | SASFGGGNTEAF
NA | TRBJ1-6 | TRBV18 | ASSRDRGNSPLH
NA | TRBJ2-2 | TRBV5-1 | ASSVDGTLKRELF
few | TRBJ2-6 | TRBV6-5 | ASSSNRVTGANVLT
NA | TRBJ2-1 | TRBV6-4 | ASSEQTTLPNNEQF
NA | TRBJ1-1 | TRBV5-6 | ASSVQENGLSAF
few | TRBJ2-1 | TRBV7-2 | ASSLGRQGLQQF
few | TRBJ2-1 | TRBV9 | ASSPRLAHNEQF
NA | TRBJ1-5 | TRBV6-1 | ASSDSPIRSGTGGITQH
NA | TRBJ1-2 | TRBV25-1 | ASSAHDRVGGYT
NA | TRBJ2-1 | TRBV6-5 | ASSLTGNEQF
NA | TRBJ2-2 | TRBV7-9 | ASSPGTTNTGELF
NA | TRBJ1-3 | TRBV28 | ASSLGTGMYTIY
NA | TRBJ2-2 | TRBV7-3 | ASSLTGTGELF
NA | TRBJ1-1 | TRBV7-3 | ASSAGGNTEAF
few | TRBJ1-1 | TRBV7-9 | ASSLEGGRSTEAF
NA | TRBJ1-3 | TRBV27 | ASKDSNSGNTIY
NA | TRBJ1-2 | TRBV28 | ASSPGGQGMGGYT
NA | TRBJ1-1 | TRBV19 | ASSVGQMNTEAF
few | TRBJ2-5 | TRBV11-2 | ASSHTGETQY
few | TRBJ2-3 | TRBV5-4 | ASSFIGTRRVRDTQY
NA | TRBJ1-1 | TRBV6-5 | ASSFRGNTEAF
NA | TRBJ1-1 | TRBV19 | ASSTLDRGNTEAF
NA | TRBJ1-1 | TRBV5-8 | ASSPIPGNTEAF
NA | TRBJ1-3 | TRBV11-2 | ASSQGRDSSGNTIY
NA | TRBJ1-5 | TRBV28 | ASSRQGRLRNQPQH
NA | TRBJ1-3 | TRBV4-1 | ASSQGGRGRTLGNTIY
NA | TRBJ2-3 | TRBV5-4 | ASSLTAGKVGDTQY
NA | TRBJ2-5 | TRBV27 | ASSLIQGQETQY
NA | TRBJ1-5 | TRBV30 | AWSELISNQPQH
NA | TRBJ1-4 | TRBV12-3/TRBV12-4 | ASSLRGQLKLF
NA | TRBJ1-5 | TRBV2 | ASSEDRGNQPQH
NA | TRBJ1-5 | TRBV24-1 | ATSEGSGSNQPQH
NA | TRBJ2-5 | TRBV5-5 | ASSLVTGKETQY
NA | TRBJ2-1 | TRBV7-3 | ASSSPLRGGQLGSYNEQF